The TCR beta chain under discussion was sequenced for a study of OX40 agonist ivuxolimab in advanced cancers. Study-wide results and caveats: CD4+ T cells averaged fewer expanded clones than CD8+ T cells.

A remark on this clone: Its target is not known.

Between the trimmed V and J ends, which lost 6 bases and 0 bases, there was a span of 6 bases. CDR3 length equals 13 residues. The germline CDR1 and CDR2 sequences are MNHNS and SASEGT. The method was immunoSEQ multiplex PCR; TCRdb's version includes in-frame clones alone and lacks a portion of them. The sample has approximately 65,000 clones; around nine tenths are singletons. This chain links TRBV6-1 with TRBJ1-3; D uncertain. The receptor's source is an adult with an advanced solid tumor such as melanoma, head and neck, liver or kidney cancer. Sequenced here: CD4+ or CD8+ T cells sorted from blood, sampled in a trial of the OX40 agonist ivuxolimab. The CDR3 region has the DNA TGTGCCAGCAGACACAGCTCTGGAAACACCATATATTTT. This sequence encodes CASRHSSGNTIYF.